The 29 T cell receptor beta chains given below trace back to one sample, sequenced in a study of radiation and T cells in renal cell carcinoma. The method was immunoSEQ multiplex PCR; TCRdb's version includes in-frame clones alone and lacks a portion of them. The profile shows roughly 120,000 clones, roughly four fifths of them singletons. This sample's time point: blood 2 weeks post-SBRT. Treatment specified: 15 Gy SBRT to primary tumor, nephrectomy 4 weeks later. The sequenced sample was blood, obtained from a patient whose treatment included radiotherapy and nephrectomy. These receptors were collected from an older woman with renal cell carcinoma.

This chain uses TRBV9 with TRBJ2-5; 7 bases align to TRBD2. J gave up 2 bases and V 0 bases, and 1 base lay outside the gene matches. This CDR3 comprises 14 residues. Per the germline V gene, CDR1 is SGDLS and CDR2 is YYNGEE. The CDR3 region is CASSVGGGQETQYF. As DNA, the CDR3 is TGTGCCAGCAGCGTAGGCGGGGGTCAAGAGACCCAGTACTTC.

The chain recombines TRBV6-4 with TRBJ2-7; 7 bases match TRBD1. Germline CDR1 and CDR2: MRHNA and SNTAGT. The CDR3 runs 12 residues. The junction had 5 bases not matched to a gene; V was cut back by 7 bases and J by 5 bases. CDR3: CASTPGQDEQYF. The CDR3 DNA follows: TGTGCCAGCACCCCCGGACAGGACGAGCAGTACTTC.

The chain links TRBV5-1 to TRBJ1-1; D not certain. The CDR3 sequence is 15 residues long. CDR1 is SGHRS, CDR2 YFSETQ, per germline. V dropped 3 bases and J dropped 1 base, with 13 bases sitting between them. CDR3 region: CASSYQIGQNTEAFF. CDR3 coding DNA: TGCGCCAGCAGCTATCAAATAGGGCAGAACACTGAAGCTTTCTTT.

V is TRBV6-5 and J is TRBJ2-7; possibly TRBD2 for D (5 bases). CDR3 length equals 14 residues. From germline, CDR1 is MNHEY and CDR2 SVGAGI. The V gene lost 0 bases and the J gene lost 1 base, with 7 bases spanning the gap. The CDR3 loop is CASSYSWTSYEQYF. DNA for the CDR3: TGTGCCAGCAGTTACTCGTGGACTTCCTACGAGCAGTACTTC.

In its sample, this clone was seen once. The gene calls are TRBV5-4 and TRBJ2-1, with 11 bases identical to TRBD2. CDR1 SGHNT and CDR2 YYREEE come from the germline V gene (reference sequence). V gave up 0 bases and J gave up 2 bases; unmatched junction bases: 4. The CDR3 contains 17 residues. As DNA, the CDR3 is TGTGCCAGCAGCTTGGCCACGGGACTAGCGGCCTACAATGAGCAGTTCTTC. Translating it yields CASSLATGLAAYNEQFF.

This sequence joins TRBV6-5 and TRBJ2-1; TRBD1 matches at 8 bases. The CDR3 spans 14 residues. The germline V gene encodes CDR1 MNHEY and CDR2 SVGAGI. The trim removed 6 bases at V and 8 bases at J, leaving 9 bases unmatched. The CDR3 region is CASSNRGNSDEQFF. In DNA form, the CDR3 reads TGTGCCAGCAGCAACAGGGGGAATAGCGATGAGCAGTTCTTC.

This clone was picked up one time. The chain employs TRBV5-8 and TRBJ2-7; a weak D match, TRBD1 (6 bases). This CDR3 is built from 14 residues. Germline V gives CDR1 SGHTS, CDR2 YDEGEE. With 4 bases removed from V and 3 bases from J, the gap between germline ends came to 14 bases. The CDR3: CASSDGLRGYEQYF. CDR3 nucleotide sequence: TGTGCCAGCAGCGACGGGCTCAGGGGCTACGAGCAGTACTTC. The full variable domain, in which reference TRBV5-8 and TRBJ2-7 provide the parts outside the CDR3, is EAGVTQSPTHLIKTRGQQATLRCSPISGHTSVYWYQQALGLGLQFLLWYDEGEERNRGNFPPRFSGRQFPNYSSELNVNALELEDSALYLCASSDGLRGYEQYFGPGTRLTVT.

The CDR3 region has the DNA TGTGCCAGCAGTGCTCACTGGACAGGGGATACGAAGCAGTACTTC. Translation: CASSAHWTGDTKQYF. This chain connects TRBV27 to TRBJ2-7, with TRBD1 identical over 9 bases. Germline loops: CDR1 MNHEY, CDR2 SMNVEV (reference sequence). The CDR3 spans 15 residues. J was trimmed by 8 bases and V by 5 bases; bases with no gene match: 13.

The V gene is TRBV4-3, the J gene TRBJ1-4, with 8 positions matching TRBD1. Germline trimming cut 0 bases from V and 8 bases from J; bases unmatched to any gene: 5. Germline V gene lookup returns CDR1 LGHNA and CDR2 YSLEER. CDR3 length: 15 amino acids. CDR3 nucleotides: TGCGCCAGCAGCCAAGACCAGGACAGGGCGGAAAAACTGTTTTTT. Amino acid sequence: CASSQDQDRAEKLFF.

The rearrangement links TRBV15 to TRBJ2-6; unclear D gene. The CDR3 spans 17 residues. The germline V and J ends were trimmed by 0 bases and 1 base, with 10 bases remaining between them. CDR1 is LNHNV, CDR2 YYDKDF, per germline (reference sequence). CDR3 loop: CATSRDLLGSGANVLTF. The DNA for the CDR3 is TGTGCCACCAGCAGAGATCTCTTGGGTTCTGGGGCCAACGTCCTGACTTTC. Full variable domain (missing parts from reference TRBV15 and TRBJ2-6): DAMVIQNPRYQVTQFGKPVTLSCSQTLNHNVMYWYQQKSSQAPKLLFHYYDKDFNNEADTPDNFQSRRPNTSFCFLDIRSPGLGDTAMYLCATSRDLLGSGANVLTFGAGSRLTVL.

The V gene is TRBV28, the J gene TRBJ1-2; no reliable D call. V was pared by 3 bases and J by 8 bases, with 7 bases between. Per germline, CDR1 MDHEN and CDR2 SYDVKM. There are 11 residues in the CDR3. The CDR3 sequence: CASSLNGGYTF. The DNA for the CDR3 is TGTGCCAGCAGTTTGAACGGGGGCTACACCTTC.

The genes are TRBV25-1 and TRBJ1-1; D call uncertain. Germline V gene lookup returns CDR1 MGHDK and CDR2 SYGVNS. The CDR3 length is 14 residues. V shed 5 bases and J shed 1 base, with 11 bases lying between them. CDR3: CASSPPTRNTEAFF. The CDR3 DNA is TGTGCCAGCAGTCCCCCCACAAGGAACACTGAAGCTTTCTTT.

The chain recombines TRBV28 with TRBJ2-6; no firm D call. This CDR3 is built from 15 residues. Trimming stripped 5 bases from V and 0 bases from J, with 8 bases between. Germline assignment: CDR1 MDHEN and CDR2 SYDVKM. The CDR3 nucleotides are TGTGCCAGCAGTATACCTAGCTCTGGGGCCAACGTCCTGACTTTC. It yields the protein CASSIPSSGANVLTF.

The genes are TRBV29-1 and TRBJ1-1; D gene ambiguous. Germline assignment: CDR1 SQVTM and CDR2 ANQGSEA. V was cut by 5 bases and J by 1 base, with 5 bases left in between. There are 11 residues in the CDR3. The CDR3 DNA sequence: TGCAGCGTTCAACCGAACACTGAAGCTTTCTTT. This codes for CSVQPNTEAFF.

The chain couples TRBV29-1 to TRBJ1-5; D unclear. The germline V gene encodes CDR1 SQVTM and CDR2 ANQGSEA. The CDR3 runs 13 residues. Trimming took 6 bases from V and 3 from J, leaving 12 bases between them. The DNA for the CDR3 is TGCAGCGTGGGGTCTGGATACAATCAGCCCCAGCATTTT. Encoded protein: CSVGSGYNQPQHF.

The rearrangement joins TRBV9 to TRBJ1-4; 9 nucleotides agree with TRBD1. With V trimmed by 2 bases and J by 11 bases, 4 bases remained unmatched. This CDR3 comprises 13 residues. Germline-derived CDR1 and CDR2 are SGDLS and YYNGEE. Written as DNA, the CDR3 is TGTGCCAGCAGCGTTTCCGGACAGGGGAAACTGTTTTTT. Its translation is CASSVSGQGKLFF. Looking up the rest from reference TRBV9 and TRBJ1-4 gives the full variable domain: DSGVTQTPKHLITATGQRVTLRCSPRSGDLSVYWYQQSLDQGLQFLIQYYNGEERAKGNILERFSAQQFPDLHSELNLSSLELGDSALYFCASSVSGQGKLFFGSGTQLSVL.

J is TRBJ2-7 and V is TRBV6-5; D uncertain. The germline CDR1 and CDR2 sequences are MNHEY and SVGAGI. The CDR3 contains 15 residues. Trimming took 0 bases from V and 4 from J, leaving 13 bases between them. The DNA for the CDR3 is TGTGCCAGCAGTTACTCAGTTTCTGGCCGGTACGAGCAGTACTTC. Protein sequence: CASSYSVSGRYEQYF.

CDR3 DNA sequence: TGTGCCAGCAGCCCGACAGGGGGGCGGTACGAGCAGTACTTC. As protein: CASSPTGGRYEQYF. This sequence joins TRBV11-2 and TRBJ2-7; 9 bases agree with TRBD1. From germline, CDR1 is SGHAT and CDR2 FQNNGV. The CDR3 extends over 14 amino acids. V dropped 5 bases and J dropped 4; count of bases not matched to a gene: 6.

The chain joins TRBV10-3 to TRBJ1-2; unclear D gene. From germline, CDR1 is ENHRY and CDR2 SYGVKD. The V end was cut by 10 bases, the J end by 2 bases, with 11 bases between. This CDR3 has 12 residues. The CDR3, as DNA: TGTGCCACCCTCGGAGGGAACTATGGCTACACCTTC. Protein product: CATLGGNYGYTF.

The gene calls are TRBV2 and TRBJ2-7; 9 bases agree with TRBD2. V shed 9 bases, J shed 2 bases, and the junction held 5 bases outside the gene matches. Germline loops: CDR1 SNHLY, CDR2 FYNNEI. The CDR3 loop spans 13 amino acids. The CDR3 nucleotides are TGTGCCAGTAGAGAGCGGGGGGCCTACGAGCAGTACTTC. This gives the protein CASRERGAYEQYF.

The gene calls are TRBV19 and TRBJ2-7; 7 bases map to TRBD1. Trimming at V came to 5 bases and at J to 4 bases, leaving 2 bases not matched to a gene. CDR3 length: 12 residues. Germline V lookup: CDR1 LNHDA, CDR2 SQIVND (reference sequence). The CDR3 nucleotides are TGTGCCAGTAGTGGGACAGCGTACGAGCAGTACTTC. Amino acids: CASSGTAYEQYF.

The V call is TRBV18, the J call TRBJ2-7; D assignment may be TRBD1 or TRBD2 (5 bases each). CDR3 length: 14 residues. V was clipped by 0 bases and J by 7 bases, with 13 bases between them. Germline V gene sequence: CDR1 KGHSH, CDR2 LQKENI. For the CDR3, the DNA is TGTGCCAGCTCACCACCGGGACGGCCTCGGGAGCAGTACTTC. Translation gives CASSPPGRPREQYF. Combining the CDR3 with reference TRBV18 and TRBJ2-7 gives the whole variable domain NAGVMQNPRHLVRRRGQEARLRCSPMKGHSHVYWYRQLPEEGLKFMVYLQKENIIDESGMPKERFSAEFPKEGPSILRIQQVVRGDSAAYFCASSPPGRPREQYFGPGTRLTVT.

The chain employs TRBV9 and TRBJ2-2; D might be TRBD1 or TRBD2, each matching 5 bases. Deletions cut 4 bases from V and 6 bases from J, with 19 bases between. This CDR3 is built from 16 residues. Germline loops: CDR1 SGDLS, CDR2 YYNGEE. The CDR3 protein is CASSRRGTALAGELFF. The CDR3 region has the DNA TGTGCCAGCAGCAGACGAGGGACGGCTCTCGCCGGGGAGCTGTTTTTT.

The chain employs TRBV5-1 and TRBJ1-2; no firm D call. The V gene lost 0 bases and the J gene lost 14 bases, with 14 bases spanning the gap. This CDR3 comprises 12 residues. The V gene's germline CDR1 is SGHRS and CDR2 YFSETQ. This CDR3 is CASSLAETPPTF. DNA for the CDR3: TGCGCCAGCAGCTTGGCCGAGACACCGCCAACCTTC.

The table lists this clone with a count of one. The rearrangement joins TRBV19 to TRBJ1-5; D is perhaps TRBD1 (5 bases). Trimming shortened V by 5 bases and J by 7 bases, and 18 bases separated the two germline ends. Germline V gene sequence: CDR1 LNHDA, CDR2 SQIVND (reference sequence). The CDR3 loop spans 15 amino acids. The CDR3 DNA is TGTGCCAGTAGTTTCCGACATCAGGGAGGCCAGCCCCAGCATTTT. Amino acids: CASSFRHQGGQPQHF.

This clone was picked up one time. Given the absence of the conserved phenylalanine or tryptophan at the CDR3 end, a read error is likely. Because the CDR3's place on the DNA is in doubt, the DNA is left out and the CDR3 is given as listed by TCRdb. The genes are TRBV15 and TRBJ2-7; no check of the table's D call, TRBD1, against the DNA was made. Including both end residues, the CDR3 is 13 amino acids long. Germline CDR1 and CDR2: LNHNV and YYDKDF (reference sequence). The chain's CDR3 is CATSRDLGQGALL.

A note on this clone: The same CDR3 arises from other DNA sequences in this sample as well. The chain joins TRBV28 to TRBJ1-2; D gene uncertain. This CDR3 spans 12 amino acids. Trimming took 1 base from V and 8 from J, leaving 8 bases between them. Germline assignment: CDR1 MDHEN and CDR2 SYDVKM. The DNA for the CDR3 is TGTGCCAGCAGTTTATCCCGAGGGGGCTACACCTTC. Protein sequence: CASSLSRGGYTF.

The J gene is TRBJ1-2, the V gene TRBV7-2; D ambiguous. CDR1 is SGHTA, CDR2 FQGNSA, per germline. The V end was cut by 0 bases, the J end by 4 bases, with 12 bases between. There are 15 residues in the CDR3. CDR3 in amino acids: CASSLASPLSYGYTF. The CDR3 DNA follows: TGTGCCAGCAGCTTAGCTTCACCCCTAAGCTATGGCTACACCTTC.

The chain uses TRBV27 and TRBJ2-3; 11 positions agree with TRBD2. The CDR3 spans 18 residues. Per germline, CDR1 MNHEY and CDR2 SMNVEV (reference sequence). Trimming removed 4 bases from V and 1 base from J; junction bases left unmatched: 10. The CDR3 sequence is CASSSLAGVRFGTDTQYF. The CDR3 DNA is TGTGCCAGCAGTTCACTAGCGGGAGTAAGGTTTGGCACAGATACGCAGTATTTT.